Each of the 20 T cell receptor beta chains below was sequenced from the same sample in a study of blood T cells in healthy people across ages. A second PCR, run for about 6 to 11 cycles, used a sample-barcoded 5' primer plus a J-beta primer mix. Via MiXCR, TCRdb re-called the 5' RACE reads, giving one row per CDR3 protein. The data contain about 590,000 distinct CDR3 sequences, about 30% of them singletons. The specimen sequenced was blood. Receptor source: a woman older than 75 in good health.

In regard to this clonotype: This clone may be a read error of a much larger clone one base away. The chain recombines TRBV5-1 with TRBJ1-1; D remains unclear. The CDR3 is 14 residues long. V gave up 3 bases and J gave up 1 base, with 10 bases separating them. CDR1 is SGHRS and CDR2 is YFSETQ in the germline V gene. CDR3 nucleotides: TGCGCCAGCAGCTGGGCCCCCACGAACACTGAAGCTTTCTTT. It yields the protein CASSWAPTNTEAFF.

The chain links TRBV5-1 to TRBJ2-6, with 7 bases matching TRBD1. Per the germline V gene, CDR1 is SGHRS and CDR2 is YFSETQ. The V and J ends lost 2 bases and 4 bases, in that order; junction bases with no gene match: 9. This CDR3 has 17 amino acids. The CDR3 loop reads CASSFRTGLTGANVLTF. The CDR3 coding sequence is TGCGCCAGCAGCTTCAGGACAGGATTAACCGGGGCCAACGTCCTGACTTTC. The whole variable domain, remainder taken from reference TRBV5-1 and TRBJ2-6, is KAGVTQTPRYLIKTRGQQVTLSCSPISGHRSVSWYQQTPGQGLQFLFEYFSETQRNKGNFPGRFSGRQFSNSRSEMNVSTLELGDSALYLCASSFRTGLTGANVLTFGAGSRLTVL.

This clonotype was picked up a small number of times. The chain carries TRBV9 and TRBJ1-1; D unresolved. V lost 0 bases, J lost 4 bases, and 10 bases lay in between. This CDR3 has 14 amino acids. The germline V gene has CDR1 SGDLS and CDR2 YYNGEE. CDR3 loop: CASSVGGYGTEAFF. The CDR3 nucleotides are TGTGCCAGCAGCGTAGGAGGTTATGGCACTGAAGCTTTCTTT.

This clonotype showed up many times. The genes are TRBV7-8 and TRBJ1-2; possible D gene TRBD1, 6 bases. Germline V gives CDR1 SGHVS, CDR2 FQNEAQ. Trimming took 1 base from V and 7 from J, leaving 10 bases between them. The CDR3 sequence is 13 residues long. The CDR3 loop is CASSLVRGLGYTF. In DNA form, the CDR3 reads TGTGCCAGCAGCTTAGTCCGGGGGCTTGGCTACACCTTC.

V gene TRBV7-6 combines with J gene TRBJ2-3; perhaps TRBD2 as D (5 bases). There are 13 residues in the CDR3. V lost 3 bases and J lost 5, with 9 bases in between. CDR1 is SGHVS and CDR2 is FNYEAQ in the germline V gene. CDR3 sequence: CASSFGGLDTQYF. The CDR3 nucleotides are TGTGCCAGCAGCTTCGGAGGTTTAGATACGCAGTATTTT. Filled out from reference TRBV7-6 and TRBJ2-3, the complete variable domain reads GAGVSQSPRYKVTKRGQDVALRCDPISGHVSLYWYRQALGQGPEFLTYFNYEAQQDKSGLPNDRFSAERPEGSISTLTIQRTEQRDSAMYRCASSFGGLDTQYFGPGTRLTVL.

This clonotype was seen repeatedly, ten times or more. The chain links TRBV7-3 to TRBJ2-7; D perhaps matches TRBD1 (6 bases). Trimming removed 5 bases at V and 4 bases at J, with 15 bases between. This CDR3 is 14 amino acids long. Germline-derived CDR1 and CDR2 are SGHTA and FQGTGA. In DNA, the CDR3 is TGTGCCAGCAGCCCCACCGGGACACTGTACGAGCAGTACTTC. Its translation is CASSPTGTLYEQYF.

Notes on this clonotype: The junction and the germline gene differ at one end; a read error may be behind it. The chain couples TRBV3-1 to TRBJ2-1; 11 bases are shared with TRBD2. CDR1 is LGHDT and CDR2 is YNNKEL in the germline V gene (reference sequence). The CDR3 is 14 residues long. As DNA, the CDR3 is TGTGCCGGCAGCCGGCTAGCGGGGGGAAATGAGCAGTTCTTC. It specifies CAGSRLAGGNEQFF.

The chain couples TRBV6-5 to TRBJ2-2; D remains ambiguous. The germline V and J ends were trimmed by 7 bases and 1 base, with 4 bases remaining between them. From germline, CDR1 is MNHEY and CDR2 SVGAGI. The CDR3 spans 12 residues. Here the CDR3 DNA reads TGTGCCAGCATCGGGAACACCGGGGAGCTGTTTTTT. Translated: CASIGNTGELFF.

The rearrangement joins TRBV6-1 to TRBJ1-5; D remains ambiguous. CDR1 and CDR2 from the germline V gene are MNHNS and SASEGT. Trimming removed 6 bases at V and 0 bases at J, with 6 bases between. This CDR3 comprises 13 residues. CDR3: CASRSGSNQPQHF. The CDR3 DNA sequence: TGTGCCAGCAGAAGCGGTAGCAATCAGCCCCAGCATTTT.

The chain recombines TRBV5-1 with TRBJ1-1; perhaps TRBD1 as D (5 bases). This CDR3 has 15 residues. Germline V lookup: CDR1 SGHRS, CDR2 YFSETQ. Trimming cost V 3 bases and J 6 bases, with 18 bases left between them. CDR3 residues: CASSWTEGSSAEAFF. The CDR3 DNA reads TGCGCCAGCAGCTGGACCGAGGGGAGTTCAGCTGAAGCTTTCTTT.

The CDR3: CASSIDLDSPSTDTQYF. CDR3 coding DNA: TGTGCCAGTAGTATAGATCTTGACAGCCCGTCCACAGATACGCAGTATTTT. The J gene is TRBJ2-3, the V gene TRBV19; TRBD1 might be the D (5 bases). Germline lookup yields CDR1 LNHDA and CDR2 SQIVND (reference sequence). V was clipped by 0 bases and J by 2 bases, with 15 bases between them. The CDR3 loop spans 17 amino acids.

This clonotype was observed many times. The chain joins TRBV6-1 to TRBJ2-7, with D possibly matching TRBD1 (8 bases). The CDR3 is made up of 16 amino acids. Germline V lookup: CDR1 MNHNS, CDR2 SASEGT. V lost 1 base and J lost 2, with 15 bases in between. The CDR3 sequence: CASSEGGAGQAYEQYF. The CDR3 region has the DNA TGTGCCAGCAGTGAAGGAGGAGCGGGACAGGCCTACGAGCAGTACTTC.

As concerns this clonotype: Being one base from a much bigger clone, this may be a read error. Lacking the conserved final phenylalanine or tryptophan, this CDR3 likely reflects a read error. In nucleotides, the CDR3 is TGCGCCAGCAGGGGACCGGGACTCTCGAACACCGGGGAGCTGTTTTGT. Amino acids: CASRGPGLSNTGELFC. The rearrangement links TRBV5-1 to TRBJ2-2, with D perhaps TRBD2 (6 bases). The CDR3 length is 16 residues. Trimming removed 5 bases at V and 0 bases at J, with 14 bases between. The germline CDR1 and CDR2 sequences are SGHRS and YFSETQ.

The V call is TRBV7-2, the J call TRBJ2-5; D is unclear. The end of the DNA is better explained by TRBJ2-7, so the J call may be wrong. The CDR3 has 13 residues. Looked up from germline, CDR1 is SGHTA and CDR2 is FQGNSA. The CDR3 here is CASSEQQPYEQYF. The DNA of the CDR3 is TGTGCCAGCAGCGAGCAACAGCCATACGAGCAGTACTTC.

This clonotype was picked up many times. The genes are TRBV5-1 and TRBJ2-5; 10 bases fit TRBD2. CDR1 is SGHRS, CDR2 YFSETQ, per germline. V gave up 2 bases and J gave up 3 bases; unmatched junction bases: 7. The CDR3 is 16 residues long. CDR3 residues: CASSLSPSGSKETQYF. The CDR3 DNA reads as TGCGCCAGCAGCTTATCGCCTAGCGGGAGCAAAGAGACCCAGTACTTC.

V is TRBV7-2 and J is TRBJ2-7, with TRBD1 identical over 8 bases. This CDR3 has 16 amino acids. V lost 0 bases, J lost 7 bases, and 11 bases stayed unmatched. Germline-derived CDR1 and CDR2 are SGHTA and FQGNSA. CDR3 bases: TGTGCCAGCAGCTTAGCGAAGGCAGGGGGCTCCAATGAGCAGTACTTC. Its protein is CASSLAKAGGSNEQYF.

This clonotype was recorded a few times. The chain carries TRBV6-1 and TRBJ1-1, with unresolved D. The length of the CDR3 is 13 residues. V shed 1 base and J shed 3 bases, with 6 bases lying between them. Germline V gives CDR1 MNHNS, CDR2 SASEGT. The CDR3 coding sequence is TGTGCCAGCAGTGAAGTGTTGCACACTGAAGCTTTCTTT. Encoded protein: CASSEVLHTEAFF.

For this clonotype: A much larger clonotype is one base distant, so this may be a read error. The CDR3 loop is CASSLLHRGGVDNEQFF. CDR3 coding DNA: TGTGCCAGCAGCTTACTCCACAGGGGGGGGGTGGACAATGAGCAGTTCTTC. The V and J genes are TRBV7-8 and TRBJ2-1; D perhaps matches TRBD1 (8 bases). Germline loops: CDR1 SGHVS, CDR2 FQNEAQ. This CDR3 is 17 amino acids long. Trimming shortened V by 2 bases and J by 5 bases, and 19 bases separated the two germline ends.

This clonotype was seen a single time. This may stem from a read error, because a much larger clone lies one nucleotide away. The chain is built from TRBV6-1 and TRBJ1-4, with unresolved D. Between the trimmed V and J ends, which lost 7 bases and 8 bases, there was a span of 14 bases. The germline gives CDR1 MNHNS, CDR2 SASEGT. CDR3 size: 13 residues. CDR3 loop: CASNEVLMEKLFF. The DNA for the CDR3 is TGTGCCAGCAATGAGGTCCTCATGGAAAAACTGTTTTTT.

In nucleotides, the CDR3 is TGTGCCAGCAAGTCCGGGACGCCAGAGGGAGATACGCAGTATTTT. Translation gives CASKSGTPEGDTQYF. The rearrangement uses TRBV6-5 and TRBJ2-3; D is perhaps TRBD1 or TRBD2 (5 bases each). Trimming took 7 bases from V and 5 from J, leaving 19 bases between them. The germline gives CDR1 MNHEY, CDR2 SVGAGI. This CDR3 has 15 amino acids.